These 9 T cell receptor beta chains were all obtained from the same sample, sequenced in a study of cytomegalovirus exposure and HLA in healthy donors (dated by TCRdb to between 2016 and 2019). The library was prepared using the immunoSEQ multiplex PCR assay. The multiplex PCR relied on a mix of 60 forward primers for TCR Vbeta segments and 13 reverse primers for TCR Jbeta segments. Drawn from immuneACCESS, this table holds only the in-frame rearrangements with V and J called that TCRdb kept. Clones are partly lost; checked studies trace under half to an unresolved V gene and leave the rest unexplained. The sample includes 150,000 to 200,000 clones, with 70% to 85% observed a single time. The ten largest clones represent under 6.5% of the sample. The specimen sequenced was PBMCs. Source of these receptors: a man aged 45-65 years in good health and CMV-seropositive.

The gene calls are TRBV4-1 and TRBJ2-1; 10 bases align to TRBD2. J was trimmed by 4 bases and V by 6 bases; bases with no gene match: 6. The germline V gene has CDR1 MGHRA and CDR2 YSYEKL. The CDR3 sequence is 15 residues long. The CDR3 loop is CASRPASGGYNEQFF. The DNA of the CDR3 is TGCGCCAGCAGGCCCGCTAGCGGGGGTTACAATGAGCAGTTCTTC.

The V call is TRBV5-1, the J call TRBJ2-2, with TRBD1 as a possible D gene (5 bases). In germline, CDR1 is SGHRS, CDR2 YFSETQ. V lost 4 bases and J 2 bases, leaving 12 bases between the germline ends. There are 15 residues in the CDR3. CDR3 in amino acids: CASSIRQSNTGELFF. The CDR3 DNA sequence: TGCGCCAGCAGCATTCGACAGAGTAACACCGGGGAGCTGTTTTTT.

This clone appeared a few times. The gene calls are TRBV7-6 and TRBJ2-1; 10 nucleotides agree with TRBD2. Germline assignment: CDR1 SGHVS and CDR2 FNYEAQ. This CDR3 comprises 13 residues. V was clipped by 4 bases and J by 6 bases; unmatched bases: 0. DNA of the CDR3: TGTGCCAGCAGCTGGACTAGCGGCAATGAGCAGTTCTTC. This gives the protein CASSWTSGNEQFF. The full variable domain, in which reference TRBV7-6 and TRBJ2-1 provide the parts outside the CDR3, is GAGVSQSPRYKVTKRGQDVALRCDPISGHVSLYWYRQALGQGPEFLTYFNYEAQQDKSGLPNDRFSAERPEGSISTLTIQRTEQRDSAMYRCASSWTSGNEQFFGPGTRLTVL.

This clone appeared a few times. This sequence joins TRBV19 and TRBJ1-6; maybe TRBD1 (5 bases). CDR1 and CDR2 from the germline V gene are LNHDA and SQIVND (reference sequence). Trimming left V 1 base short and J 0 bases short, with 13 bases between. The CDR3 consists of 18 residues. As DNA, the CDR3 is TGTGCCAGTAGTATAGCCCAGGGCTCGAGCTCCTATAATTCACCCCTCCACTTT. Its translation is CASSIAQGSSSYNSPLHF.

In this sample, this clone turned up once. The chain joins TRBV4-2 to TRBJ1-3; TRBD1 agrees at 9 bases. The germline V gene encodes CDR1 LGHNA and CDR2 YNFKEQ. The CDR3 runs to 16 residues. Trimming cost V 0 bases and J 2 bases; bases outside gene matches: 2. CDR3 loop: CASSQENRGPGNTIYF. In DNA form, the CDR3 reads TGTGCCAGCAGCCAAGAGAACAGGGGGCCTGGAAACACCATATATTTT.

CDR3 sequence: CASSLSGRAAYGYTF. CDR3 DNA sequence: TGTGCCAGCAGTTTATCAGGTCGTGCGGCTTATGGCTACACCTTC. This chain connects TRBV27 to TRBJ1-2; no firm D call. This CDR3 contains 15 residues. The germline V and J ends were trimmed by 0 bases and 5 bases, with 13 bases remaining between them. Germline assignment: CDR1 MNHEY and CDR2 SMNVEV (reference sequence).

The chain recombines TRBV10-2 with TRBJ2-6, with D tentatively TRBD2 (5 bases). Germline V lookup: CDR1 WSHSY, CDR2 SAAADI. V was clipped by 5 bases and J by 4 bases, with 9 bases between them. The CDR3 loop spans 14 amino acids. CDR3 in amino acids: CASSPGTGANVLTF. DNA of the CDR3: TGCGCCAGCAGTCCGGGAACCGGGGCCAACGTCCTGACTTTC.

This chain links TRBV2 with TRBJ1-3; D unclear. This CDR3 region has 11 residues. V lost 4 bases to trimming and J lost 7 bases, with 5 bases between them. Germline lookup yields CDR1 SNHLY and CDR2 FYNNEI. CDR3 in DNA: TGTGCCAGCAGTGCCCGTAACACCATATATTTT. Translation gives CASSARNTIYF.

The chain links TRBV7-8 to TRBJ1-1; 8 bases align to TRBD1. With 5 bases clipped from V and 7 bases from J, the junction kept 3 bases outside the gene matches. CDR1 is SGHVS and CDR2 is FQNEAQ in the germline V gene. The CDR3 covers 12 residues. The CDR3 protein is CASSRTGFEAFF. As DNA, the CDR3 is TGTGCCAGCAGCAGGACAGGGTTTGAAGCTTTCTTT.